This T cell receptor beta chain stems from a study of T cells in Graves' hyperthyroidism and ophthalmopathy. Amplification yielded TCR beta CDR3 regions, with RNA transcripts as the source. Initially, a first-round RT-PCR of the TCR CDR3 employed the HTBI primer set. TCRdb reprocessed the multiplex PCR reads with MiXCR, giving one entry per CDR3 protein. This sample has some 490,000 distinct CDR3 sequences, with about 22% found just once. This clonotype has a single count. Sequencing input: blood. The clonotype comes from a woman in her sixties or seventies with Graves' ophthalmopathy.

CDR3 residues: CASSLGGWVGGQYF. The CDR3 DNA is TGTGCCAGCAGCTTAGGTGGGTGGGTAGGCGGGCAGTACTTC. The chain has TRBV11-2 and TRBJ2-7; no clear D gene. CDR3 size: 14 residues. The germline V gene has CDR1 SGHAT and CDR2 FQNNGV. V was clipped by 1 base and J by 9 bases, with 16 bases between them.